The rows below give T cell receptor beta chains drawn from one sample of a study of blood T cell repertoires in COVID-19. Only in-frame clones appear in the TCRdb table, and some are missing; sequencing was by immunoSEQ multiplex PCR. The sample includes roughly 200,000 clones, 85% of them seen just once. The sequenced sample was PBMCs or T cells enriched from blood (not recorded which). These receptor sequences come from a man in his forties or fifties who had recovered from COVID-19. CDR3s include the opening cysteine and the closing phenylalanine or tryptophan. A D gene is named only where the DNA matches it firmly. Rows give clone size only sometimes, using once, few, many, or a class for an expanded clone.

CDR3: CASSSRDRVEAFF
DNA: TGTGCCAGCAGTTCCCGGGACAGGGTAGAAGCTTTCTTT
size: .
V: TRBV28
D: TRBD1
J: TRBJ1-1

CDR3: CAWSIYNANTEAFF
DNA: TGTGCCTGGAGTATTTACAATGCGAACACTGAAGCTTTCTTT
size: .
V: TRBV30
D: .
J: TRBJ1-1

CDR3: CASIPSGGDYGYTF
DNA: TGTGCCAGTATTCCCAGCGGGGGCGACTATGGCTACACCTTC
size: once
V: TRBV19
D: .
J: TRBJ1-2

CDR3: CASSYVSGRANEQYF
DNA: TGTGCCAGCAGTTACGTCAGCGGGAGGGCTAACGAGCAGTACTTC
size: .
V: TRBV6-2/TRBV6-3
D: TRBD2
J: TRBJ2-7

CDR3: CASSLGAGASYEQYF
DNA: TGTGCCAGCAGCTTAGGGGCGGGAGCTTCCTACGAGCAGTACTTC
size: once
V: TRBV5-4
D: TRBD2
J: TRBJ2-7

CDR3: CASSQGVRGYEQYF
DNA: TGTGCCAGCAGCCAAGGAGTTAGGGGGTACGAGCAGTACTTC
size: .
V: TRBV3-1/TRBV3-2
D: .
J: TRBJ2-7

CDR3: CASTTGGKNYGYTF
DNA: TGTGCCAGCACTACAGGGGGCAAAAACTATGGCTACACCTTC
size: .
V: TRBV5-4
D: TRBD1
J: TRBJ1-2

CDR3: CASSPPSGNTIYF
DNA: TGTGCCAGCAGTCCTCCCTCTGGAAACACCATATATTTT
size: .
V: TRBV28
D: .
J: TRBJ1-3

CDR3: CAWSRQGLTEAFF
DNA: TGTGCCTGGAGCCGACAGGGTCTAACTGAAGCTTTCTTT
size: .
V: TRBV30
D: TRBD1
J: TRBJ1-1

CDR3: CASSYSGFTGELFF
DNA: TGTGCCAGCAGTTACTCGGGCTTTACCGGGGAGCTGTTTTTT
size: .
V: TRBV6-5
D: .
J: TRBJ2-2

CDR3: CASSLGRRPEAFF
DNA: TGTGCCAGCAGCTTAGGCCGGAGACCTGAAGCTTTCTTT
size: .
V: TRBV13
D: .
J: TRBJ1-1

CDR3: CASGTSLGYEQYF
DNA: TGTGCCAGCGGGACTAGTTTGGGTTACGAGCAGTACTTC
size: .
V: TRBV3-1/TRBV3-2
D: TRBD2
J: TRBJ2-7

CDR3: CASSTGNTEAFF
DNA: TGTGCCAGCAGTACGGGGAACACTGAAGCTTTCTTT
size: .
V: TRBV6-5
D: .
J: TRBJ1-1

CDR3: CASSGRGRDGYTF
DNA: TGTGCCAGCAGCGGCAGGGGGCGCGATGGCTACACCTTC
size: once
V: TRBV13
D: TRBD1
J: TRBJ1-2

CDR3: CASSGEGNTEAFF
DNA: TGTGCCAGCAGCGGGGAGGGCAACACTGAAGCTTTCTTT
size: .
V: TRBV9
D: .
J: TRBJ1-1

CDR3: CASSENWGGGSDNEQFF
DNA: TGTGCCAGCAGTGAAAACTGGGGCGGCGGGAGTGACAATGAGCAGTTCTTC
size: .
V: TRBV6-1
D: TRBD2
J: TRBJ2-1

CDR3: CASSVSESPSGWFSYEQYF
DNA: TGTGCCAGCAGTGTGAGTGAATCCCCTAGCGGCTGGTTCTCCTACGAGCAGTACTTC
size: .
V: TRBV6-1
D: TRBD2
J: TRBJ2-7

CDR3: CASSLGWTKYAYEQYF
DNA: TGTGCCAGCAGCTTAGGTTGGACTAAGTACGCCTACGAGCAGTACTTC
size: .
V: TRBV7-9
D: .
J: TRBJ2-7

CDR3: CAISESGSPPEQYF
DNA: TGTGCCATCAGTGAGTCGGGTAGCCCTCCGGAGCAGTACTTC
size: once
V: TRBV10-3
D: .
J: TRBJ2-7

CDR3: CASSLGQAQTYEQYF
DNA: TGCGCCAGCAGCTTAGGACAGGCCCAAACCTACGAGCAGTACTTC
size: .
V: TRBV5-1
D: TRBD1
J: TRBJ2-7

CDR3: CASSTATGKGETQYF
DNA: TGTGCCAGCAGCACCGCGACAGGGAAAGGAGAGACCCAGTACTTC
size: .
V: TRBV9
D: TRBD1
J: TRBJ2-5

CDR3: CASSYRALAGTDTQYF
DNA: TGTGCCAGCAGTTACCGGGCCCTAGCGGGCACAGATACGCAGTATTTT
size: once
V: TRBV6-5
D: TRBD2
J: TRBJ2-3

CDR3: CASSLQGHIQYF
DNA: TGTGCCAGCAGTTTACAGGGCCACATTCAGTACTTC
size: .
V: TRBV12-3/TRBV12-4
D: .
J: TRBJ2-4

CDR3: CASSYQTREQYF
DNA: TGTGCCAGCAGTTACCAGACACGGGAGCAGTACTTC
size: .
V: TRBV6-6
D: .
J: TRBJ2-7

CDR3: CASPPGPDDLAVDTQYF
DNA: TGTGCCTCACCCCCCGGGCCCGACGATCTAGCGGTAGATACGCAGTATTTT
size: few
V: TRBV21-1
D: .
J: TRBJ2-3

CDR3: CASSSPGQGNYEQYF
DNA: TGTGCCAGCAGCTCCCCGGGACAGGGGAATTACGAGCAGTACTTC
size: .
V: TRBV28
D: TRBD1
J: TRBJ2-7

CDR3: CASSDRVQFF
DNA: TGTGCCAGCAGTGACAGGGTTCAGTTCTTC
size: few
V: TRBV6-2/TRBV6-3
D: TRBD1
J: TRBJ2-1